Presented here are 29 T cell receptor beta chains from one specimen sequenced in a study of blood T cell repertoires in COVID-19. Generated by immunoSEQ multiplex PCR, the TCRdb table keeps only in-frame clones and is missing some. The table lists around 290,000 clones, more than 75% of them singletons, with roughly 2% in the top ten. Source material: PBMCs or T cells enriched from blood (not recorded which). The receptors were gathered from a woman aged 60-75 years in a cohort exposed to, infected with or recovered from COVID-19 (not recorded which).

J is TRBJ2-7 and V is TRBV10-3; TRBD1 aligns across 9 bases. Germline trimming cut 4 bases from V and 4 bases from J; bases unmatched to any gene: 14. Germline V gene sequence: CDR1 ENHRY, CDR2 SYGVKD. The CDR3 has 17 residues. CDR3 amino acids: CAISVVSEGTGRYEQYF. The CDR3 DNA follows: TGTGCCATCAGTGTGGTCAGTGAAGGGACAGGGAGATACGAGCAGTACTTC.

The CDR3 DNA is TGTGCCAGCAGTGACGTGCCCGGGGAGCAGTTCTTC. It specifies CASSDVPGEQFF. The gene calls are TRBV6-4 and TRBJ2-1, with unresolved D. The CDR3 sequence is 12 residues long. V dropped 2 bases and J dropped 10 bases, with 9 bases sitting between them. From germline, CDR1 is MRHNA and CDR2 SNTAGT.

The chain employs TRBV5-1 and TRBJ1-5; possible D gene TRBD1, 5 bases. V gave up 4 bases and J gave up 0 bases, with 8 bases separating them. The germline gives CDR1 SGHRS, CDR2 YFSETQ. The CDR3 has 14 residues. In nucleotides, the CDR3 is TGCGCCAGCAGCGCGGGACTTAGCAATCAGCCCCAGCATTTT. Residues: CASSAGLSNQPQHF.

The J gene is TRBJ1-4, the V gene TRBV5-1, with 10 bases aligning to TRBD1. The CDR3 runs 16 residues. Germline V gene sequence: CDR1 SGHRS, CDR2 YFSETQ. The V segment lost 3 bases and the J segment 0 bases; nucleotides outside the gene matches: 2. The CDR3 protein is CASSWGQGTTNEKLFF. CDR3 DNA: TGCGCCAGCAGCTGGGGACAGGGGACAACTAATGAAAAACTGTTTTTT.

This rearrangement joins TRBV11-2 to TRBJ2-2, with 7 bases matching TRBD2. Germline V gene data show CDR1 as SGHAT and CDR2 as FQNNGV. CDR3 length equals 16 residues. Trimming at V came to 1 base and at J to 7 bases, leaving 9 bases not matched to a gene. CDR3 sequence reads: CASSLVEAGVNGELFF. The CDR3 nucleotides are TGTGCCAGCAGCTTAGTTGAGGCGGGAGTTAACGGGGAGCTGTTTTTT.

The chain has TRBV9 and TRBJ1-6; D is ambiguous. Germline V lookup: CDR1 SGDLS, CDR2 YYNGEE. Trimming shortened V by 3 bases and J by 6 bases, and 13 bases separated the two germline ends. The CDR3 length is 15 residues. The CDR3 sequence: CASSAQNSLNSPLHF. In nucleotides, the CDR3 is TGTGCCAGCAGCGCACAGAATTCCCTTAATTCACCCCTCCACTTT.

The CDR3 DNA reads TGCGCCAGCAGCCTCCTACAGGGTAACTATGGCTACACCTTC. This codes for CASSLLQGNYGYTF. The chain is built from TRBV5-1 and TRBJ1-2; perhaps TRBD1 as D (6 bases). Germline CDR1 SGHRS, CDR2 YFSETQ. This CDR3 is built from 14 residues. Between the trimmed V and J ends, which lost 4 bases and 1 base, there was a span of 11 bases.

This rearrangement joins TRBV18 to TRBJ2-1; 8 positions agree with TRBD2. This CDR3 spans 16 amino acids. The trim removed 3 bases at V and 7 bases at J, leaving 11 bases unmatched. Germline CDR1 reads KGHSH; CDR2 reads LQKENI. The CDR3 region is CASSPRDSGMVNEQFF. The CDR3 DNA sequence: TGTGCCAGCTCACCCCGGGATAGCGGGATGGTGAATGAGCAGTTCTTC. Variable domain in full (rest from reference TRBV18 and TRBJ2-1): NAGVMQNPRHLVRRRGQEARLRCSPMKGHSHVYWYRQLPEEGLKFMVYLQKENIIDESGMPKERFSAEFPKEGPSILRIQQVVRGDSAAYFCASSPRDSGMVNEQFFGPGTRLTVL.

This clone was counted a single time. The chain couples TRBV28 to TRBJ1-2; the match to TRBD1 covers 9 bases. CDR1 is MDHEN, CDR2 SYDVKM, per germline. Trimming took 5 bases from V and 6 from J; bases not matched to a gene: 10. This CDR3 spans 15 amino acids. CDR3 in amino acids: CASSPWDRETHGYTF. The CDR3 DNA sequence: TGTGCCAGCAGTCCTTGGGACAGGGAGACCCATGGCTACACCTTC.

This chain connects TRBV19 to TRBJ2-7; D perhaps matches TRBD2 (6 bases). The CDR3 has 14 residues. CDR1 and CDR2 from the germline V gene are LNHDA and SQIVND (reference sequence). V shed 2 bases and J shed 4 bases, with 12 bases lying between them. The CDR3 sequence: CASSIRENVYEQYF. The CDR3 nucleotides are TGTGCCAGTAGTATACGGGAGAACGTTTACGAGCAGTACTTC. The full variable domain, its missing parts supplied by reference TRBV19 and TRBJ2-7, is DGGITQSPKYLFRKEGQNVTLSCEQNLNHDAMYWYRQDPGQGLRLIYYSQIVNDFQKGDIAEGYSVSREKKESFPLTVTSAQKNPTAFYLCASSIRENVYEQYFGPGTRLTVT.

The V gene is TRBV5-4, the J gene TRBJ1-1; D may be TRBD1 (5 bases). The germline gives CDR1 SGHNT, CDR2 YYREEE (reference sequence). The CDR3 has 18 amino acids. Deletions cut 5 bases from V and 4 bases from J, with 27 bases between. Here the CDR3 reads CASSSHQTGVRGSTEAFF. The CDR3 DNA follows: TGTGCCAGCAGTTCTCATCAGACTGGGGTTAGGGGTAGCACTGAAGCTTTCTTT.

The rearrangement joins TRBV7-8 to TRBJ1-1; D gene uncertain. The CDR3 is made up of 15 amino acids. Germline CDR1 reads SGHVS; CDR2 reads FQNEAQ. V was trimmed by 4 bases and J by 0 bases, leaving 12 bases between them. The DNA for the CDR3 is TGTGCCAGCAGCTGGTCGACGGGTATGAACACTGAAGCTTTCTTT. Encoded protein: CASSWSTGMNTEAFF.

The chain is built from TRBV6-1 and TRBJ1-1; tentative D call: TRBD1 (5 bases). This CDR3 has 15 residues. V was trimmed by 2 bases and J by 1 base, leaving 11 bases between them. Germline CDR1 is MNHNS and CDR2 is SASEGT. The CDR3 is CASSEYLGGNTEAFF. The DNA of the CDR3 is TGTGCCAGCAGTGAATACCTGGGGGGGAACACTGAAGCTTTCTTT.

This clone is a singleton in its sample. This chain joins TRBV2 and TRBJ2-1, with TRBD1 identical over 7 bases. The V gene end was trimmed by 5 bases and the J gene end by 9 bases; junction bases not matched to a gene: 10. The CDR3 consists of 14 residues. Germline-derived CDR1 and CDR2 are SNHLY and FYNNEI. The CDR3 spells CASSPYRGPGEQFF. The CDR3 DNA is TGTGCCAGCAGTCCATACAGGGGTCCAGGTGAGCAGTTCTTC.

The table lists this clone with a few counts. The chain joins TRBV25-1 to TRBJ2-7; 7 bases are shared with TRBD2. The ends lost 10 bases at V and 4 bases at J; junction bases unmatched: 4. CDR3 length: 11 residues. In germline, CDR1 is MGHDK, CDR2 SYGVNS. The CDR3 DNA reads as TGTGCCATCTCGGGGGGTTACGAGCAGTACTTC. This sequence encodes CAISGGYEQYF.

This clone is labeled as large. The chain employs TRBV7-2 and TRBJ2-2; a weak D match, TRBD1 (5 bases). The CDR3 loop spans 14 amino acids. V lost 6 bases and J 4 bases, leaving 12 bases between the germline ends. Germline lookup yields CDR1 SGHTA and CDR2 FQGNSA. The CDR3 nucleotides read TGTGCCAGCAGACACAGGTTGAGCACCGGGGAGCTGTTTTTT. Translating gives CASRHRLSTGELFF.

This chain connects TRBV5-1 to TRBJ1-4, with a weak D call TRBD1 (6 bases). Between the trimmed V and J ends, which lost 7 bases and 3 bases, there was a span of 13 bases. Germline loops: CDR1 SGHRS, CDR2 YFSETQ. The CDR3 covers 14 residues. The CDR3, as DNA: TGCGCCAGCGGACAGACGGGATCTAATGAAAAACTGTTTTTT. Translated: CASGQTGSNEKLFF.

The V and J genes are TRBV28 and TRBJ1-1; 7 bases agree with TRBD1. After removal of 3 bases from V and 5 bases from J, the junction contained 12 bases not matched to a gene. Germline CDR1 MDHEN, CDR2 SYDVKM. CDR3 length: 16 amino acids. The CDR3 region has the DNA TGTGCCAGCAGTTTGCCGGTCGTGAAGGGGGCGACTGAAGCTTTCTTT. It codes for CASSLPVVKGATEAFF.

The J gene is TRBJ2-7, the V gene TRBV5-4, with D perhaps TRBD1 (5 bases). The CDR3 is 13 residues long. The ends were cut back, 4 bases at V and 5 bases at J, with 13 bases in the middle. CDR1 is SGHNT, CDR2 YYREEE, per germline (reference sequence). As DNA, the CDR3 is TGTGCCAGCAGCCCCCAGGGTAGTAACGAGCAGTACTTC. Its protein product is CASSPQGSNEQYF.

V is TRBV4-2 and J is TRBJ1-5; D not certain. The germline CDR1 and CDR2 sequences are LGHNA and YNFKEQ. This CDR3 spans 13 amino acids. Trimming stripped 0 bases from V and 9 bases from J, with 9 bases between. The DNA of the CDR3 is TGTGCCAGCAGCCAAGACACACACCGGCCCCAGCATTTT. Encoded protein: CASSQDTHRPQHF.

The rearrangement joins TRBV5-4 to TRBJ2-3; 9 nucleotides line up with TRBD2. There are 15 residues in the CDR3. CDR1 and CDR2 from the germline V gene are SGHNT and YYREEE (reference sequence). Trimming removed 5 bases from V and 4 bases from J; junction bases left unmatched: 8. The CDR3 protein is CASRSAGGSADTQYF. CDR3 DNA sequence: TGTGCCAGCAGATCAGCGGGAGGTTCGGCAGATACGCAGTATTTT.

The J gene is TRBJ1-3, the V gene TRBV7-8, with a weak D call TRBD1 (5 bases). The V end was cut by 1 base, the J end by 3 bases, with 10 bases between. CDR3 length: 15 residues. The germline CDR1 and CDR2 sequences are SGHVS and FQNEAQ. For the CDR3, the DNA is TGTGCCAGCAGCTTAGAGGGGATCAGTGGAAACACCATATATTTT. Protein sequence: CASSLEGISGNTIYF. Looking up the rest from reference TRBV7-8 and TRBJ1-3 gives the full variable domain: GAGVSQSPRYKVAKRGQDVALRCDPISGHVSLFWYQQALGQGPEFLTYFQNEAQLDKSGLPSDRFFAERPEGSVSTLKIQRTQQEDSAVYLCASSLEGISGNTIYFGEGSWLTVV.

The chain recombines TRBV5-1 with TRBJ2-7; 12 bases align to TRBD2. From germline, CDR1 is SGHRS and CDR2 YFSETQ. There are 16 residues in the CDR3. The V and J ends lost 0 bases and 4 bases, in that order; junction bases with no gene match: 5. This CDR3 is CASSLGDTSGRYEQYF. CDR3 in DNA: TGCGCCAGCAGCTTGGGCGACACTAGCGGGAGGTACGAGCAGTACTTC.

This sequence joins TRBV5-4 and TRBJ1-2, with 9 bases lining up with TRBD1. The CDR3 extends over 15 amino acids. V dropped 3 bases and J dropped 4; count of bases not matched to a gene: 7. CDR1 and CDR2 (germline): SGHNT, YYREEE (reference sequence). The CDR3 loop is CASSSRTGETYGYTF. The CDR3 nucleotides read TGTGCCAGCAGCTCGCGGACAGGGGAGACCTATGGCTACACCTTC.

The genes are TRBV5-1 and TRBJ1-1; 8 bases agree with TRBD1. The CDR3 consists of 17 residues. J lost 1 base, V lost 0 bases, and 8 bases had no gene match. Germline CDR1 SGHRS, CDR2 YFSETQ. The DNA of the CDR3 is TGCGCCAGCAGCTTGGCCGGGACAGGAGGAAGGAACACTGAAGCTTTCTTT. This codes for CASSLAGTGGRNTEAFF.

The J gene is TRBJ1-5, the V gene TRBV19; 9 nucleotides line up with TRBD1. V was pared by 7 bases and J by 1 base, with 5 bases of the junction left unmatched. Germline-derived CDR1 and CDR2 are LNHDA and SQIVND (reference sequence). The CDR3 consists of 15 residues. The CDR3 here is CASTGTGKSNQPQHF. CDR3 bases: TGTGCCAGTACCGGGACAGGGAAGAGCAATCAGCCCCAGCATTTT.

The rearrangement uses TRBV7-3 and TRBJ2-1; D gene uncertain. The germline CDR1 and CDR2 sequences are SGHTA and FQGTGA. The V end was cut by 5 bases, the J end by 8 bases, with 22 bases between. The CDR3 runs to 16 residues. The CDR3 is CASSPRSRNLLDEQFF. The CDR3 region has the DNA TGTGCCAGCAGCCCCCGTTCGCGCAATCTTTTGGATGAGCAGTTCTTC.

CDR3 in DNA: TGTGCCAGCAGCTACGGACTAGCGGGCTACGAGCAGTACTTC. This gives the protein CASSYGLAGYEQYF. V is TRBV11-2 and J is TRBJ2-7; 11 bases fit TRBD2. This CDR3 spans 14 amino acids. Germline V lookup: CDR1 SGHAT, CDR2 FQNNGV. Trimming removed 4 bases from V and 3 bases from J; junction bases left unmatched: 2. The full variable domain, its missing parts supplied by reference TRBV11-2 and TRBJ2-7, is EAGVAQSPRYKIIEKRQSVAFWCNPISGHATLYWYQQILGQGPKLLIQFQNNGVVDDSQLPKDRFSAERLKGVDSTLKIQPAKLEDSAVYLCASSYGLAGYEQYFGPGTRLTVT.

This chain connects TRBV9 to TRBJ2-2, with a tentative D call TRBD2 (6 bases). The CDR3 totals 16 residues. The V end was cut by 0 bases, the J end by 1 base, with 10 bases between. Looked up from germline, CDR1 is SGDLS and CDR2 is YYNGEE. CDR3 amino acids: CASSVGRTKNTGELFF. CDR3 DNA: TGTGCCAGCAGCGTAGGTAGGACTAAGAACACCGGGGAGCTGTTTTTT.